This is a list of T cell receptor beta chains from one sample in a study of blood T cell repertoires in COVID-19. Data came from immunoSEQ multiplex PCR; TCRdb stores just in-frame clones and leaves some out. The table records under 250,000 clones, more than 75% of them present only once. Sample: peripheral blood. These receptors were collected from a woman in her sixties who had recovered from COVID-19. CDR3s include the opening cysteine and the closing phenylalanine or tryptophan. D genes are given only for firm matches. A row's size may be missing; if present it is once, few, many or a size class.

J: TRBJ1-1
V: TRBV6-5
D: NA
size: NA
CDR3: CASSYSLGNTEAFF

J: TRBJ2-7
V: TRBV7-8
D: TRBD1
size: few
CDR3: CASSPSAFGQGNSYEQYF

J: TRBJ2-1
V: TRBV7-2
D: TRBD1
size: NA
CDR3: CASSLRTPGQGLNEQFF

J: TRBJ1-1
V: TRBV28
D: NA
size: NA
CDR3: CASSHGQGTEAFF

J: TRBJ2-7
V: TRBV5-1
D: NA
size: NA
CDR3: CASSLDLTAQYF

J: TRBJ2-7
V: TRBV18
D: NA
size: NA
CDR3: CASSPDRMLEQYF

J: TRBJ2-6
V: TRBV5-1
D: TRBD2
size: NA
CDR3: CASSLSRGGSGANVLTF

J: TRBJ2-7
V: TRBV18
D: TRBD1
size: NA
CDR3: CASSPGTGGHLHAYEQYF

J: TRBJ1-1
V: TRBV6-5
D: NA
size: NA
CDR3: CASSPDYDSNTEAFF

J: TRBJ2-1
V: TRBV27
D: NA
size: NA
CDR3: CASSYADAIYNEQFF

J: TRBJ1-4
V: TRBV5-1
D: NA
size: NA
CDR3: CASSFPGAEKLFF

J: TRBJ1-5
V: TRBV2
D: NA
size: many
CDR3: CASSGSSFNQPQHF

J: TRBJ2-2
V: TRBV29-1
D: NA
size: once
CDR3: CSVEDRGQSTGELFF

J: TRBJ1-5
V: TRBV2
D: NA
size: NA
CDR3: CASSERINQPQHF

J: TRBJ2-3
V: TRBV6-5
D: TRBD1
size: NA
CDR3: CASSYTGASTDTQYF

J: TRBJ1-6
V: TRBV18
D: NA
size: NA
CDR3: CASSPRRQDNSPLHF

J: TRBJ2-1
V: TRBV7-2
D: TRBD2
size: NA
CDR3: CASSLGAGGALNEQFF

J: TRBJ1-6
V: TRBV6-5
D: TRBD1
size: NA
CDR3: CASSWDRGSPLHF